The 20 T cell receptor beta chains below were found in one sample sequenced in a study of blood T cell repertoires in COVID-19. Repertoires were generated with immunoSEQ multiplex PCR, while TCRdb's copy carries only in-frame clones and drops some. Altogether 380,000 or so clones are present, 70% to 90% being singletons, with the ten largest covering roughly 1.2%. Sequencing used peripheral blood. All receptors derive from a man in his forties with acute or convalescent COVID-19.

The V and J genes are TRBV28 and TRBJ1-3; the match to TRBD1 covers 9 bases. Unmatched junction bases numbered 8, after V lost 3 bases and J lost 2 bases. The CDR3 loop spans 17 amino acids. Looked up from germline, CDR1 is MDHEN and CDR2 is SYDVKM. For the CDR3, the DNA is TGTGCCAGCAGTTTGCCTGGACAGGGGAGAACTGGAAACACCATATATTTT. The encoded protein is CASSLPGQGRTGNTIYF.

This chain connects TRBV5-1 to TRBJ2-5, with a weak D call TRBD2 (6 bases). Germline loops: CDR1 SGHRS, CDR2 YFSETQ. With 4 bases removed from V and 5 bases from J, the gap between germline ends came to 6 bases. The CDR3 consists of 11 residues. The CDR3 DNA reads TGCGCCAGCAGCGGGGGGGAGACCCAGTACTTC. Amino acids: CASSGGETQYF.

For the CDR3, the DNA is TGTGCCAGCAGCCCGGGACAGGCTACGCGGGCCCAGTACTTC. It specifies CASSPGQATRAQYF. The gene calls are TRBV11-2 and TRBJ2-5, with 8 bases fitting TRBD1. Trimming at V came to 5 bases and at J to 9 bases, leaving 11 bases not matched to a gene. The V gene's germline CDR1 is SGHAT and CDR2 FQNNGV. This CDR3 is 14 amino acids long. Together with reference TRBV11-2 and TRBJ2-5, the CDR3 gives the full variable domain: EAGVAQSPRYKIIEKRQSVAFWCNPISGHATLYWYQQILGQGPKLLIQFQNNGVVDDSQLPKDRFSAERLKGVDSTLKIQPAKLEDSAVYLCASSPGQATRAQYFGPGTRLLVL.

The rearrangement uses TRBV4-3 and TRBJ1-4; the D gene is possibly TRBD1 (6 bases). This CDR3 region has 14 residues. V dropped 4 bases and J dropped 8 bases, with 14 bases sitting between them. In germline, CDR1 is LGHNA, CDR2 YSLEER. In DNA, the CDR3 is TGCGCCAGCAGCCTTCACAGGGTAGGGGAAAAACTGTTTTTT. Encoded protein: CASSLHRVGEKLFF.

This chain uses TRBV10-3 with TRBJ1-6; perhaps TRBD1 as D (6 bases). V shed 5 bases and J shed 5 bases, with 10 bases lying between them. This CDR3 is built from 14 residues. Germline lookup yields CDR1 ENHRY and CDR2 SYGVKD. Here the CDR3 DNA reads TGTGCCATCAGTACTGGACAGAATAATTCACCCCTCCACTTT. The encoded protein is CAISTGQNNSPLHF.

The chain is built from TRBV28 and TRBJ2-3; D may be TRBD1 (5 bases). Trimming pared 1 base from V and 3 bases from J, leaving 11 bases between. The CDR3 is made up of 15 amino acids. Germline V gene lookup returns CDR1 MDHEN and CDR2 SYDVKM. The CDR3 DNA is TGTGCCAGCAGTTTATTTGACAGATATACAGATACGCAGTATTTT. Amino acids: CASSLFDRYTDTQYF.

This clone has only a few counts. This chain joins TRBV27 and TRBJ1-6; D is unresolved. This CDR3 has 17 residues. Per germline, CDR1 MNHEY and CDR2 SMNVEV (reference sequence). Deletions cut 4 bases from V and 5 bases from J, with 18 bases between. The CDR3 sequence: CASSWDGPSGNNSPLHF. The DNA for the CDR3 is TGTGCCAGCAGTTGGGATGGACCTTCGGGGAATAATTCACCCCTCCACTTT.

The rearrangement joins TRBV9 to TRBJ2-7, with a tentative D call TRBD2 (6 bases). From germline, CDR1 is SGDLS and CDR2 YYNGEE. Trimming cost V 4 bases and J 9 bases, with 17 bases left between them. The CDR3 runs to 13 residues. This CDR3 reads CASSPIEGGPQYF. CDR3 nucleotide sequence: TGTGCCAGCAGCCCCATAGAGGGAGGACCGCAGTACTTC.

The CDR3 DNA reads as TGCGCCAGCAGCTTGCTGACAGGGGACAATGAGCAGTTCTTC. It encodes CASSLLTGDNEQFF. The V and J genes are TRBV5-1 and TRBJ2-1; 8 bases are shared with TRBD1. The J segment lost 5 bases and the V segment lost 1 base, leaving 2 bases of the junction unmatched. Per germline, CDR1 SGHRS and CDR2 YFSETQ. There are 14 residues in the CDR3.

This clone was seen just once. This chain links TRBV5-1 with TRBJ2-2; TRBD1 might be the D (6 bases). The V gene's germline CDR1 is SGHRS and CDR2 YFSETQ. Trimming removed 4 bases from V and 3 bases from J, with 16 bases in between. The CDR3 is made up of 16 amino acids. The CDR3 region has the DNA TGCGCCAGCAGCCCCGGTGGGGGCCGGGACACCGGGGAGCTGTTTTTT. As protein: CASSPGGGRDTGELFF.

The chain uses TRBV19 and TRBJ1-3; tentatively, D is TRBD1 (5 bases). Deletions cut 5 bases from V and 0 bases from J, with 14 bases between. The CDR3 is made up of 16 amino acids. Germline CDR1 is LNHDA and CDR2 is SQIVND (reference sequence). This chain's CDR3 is CASSPLTASSGNTIYF. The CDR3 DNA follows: TGTGCCAGTAGTCCCTTGACAGCGAGCTCTGGAAACACCATATATTTT.

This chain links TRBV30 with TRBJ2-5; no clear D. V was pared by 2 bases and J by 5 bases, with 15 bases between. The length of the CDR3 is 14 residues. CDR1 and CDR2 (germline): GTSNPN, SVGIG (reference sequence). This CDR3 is CAWSRLSPRETQYF. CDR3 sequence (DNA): TGTGCCTGGAGTCGCCTATCCCCGAGGGAGACCCAGTACTTC.

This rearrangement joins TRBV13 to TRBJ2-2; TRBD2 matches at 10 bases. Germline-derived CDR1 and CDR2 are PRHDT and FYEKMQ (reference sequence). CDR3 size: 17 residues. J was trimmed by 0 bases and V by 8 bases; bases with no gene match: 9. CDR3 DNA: TGTGCCAGCGCTGTAGCGGGGGGTTCGGCGAACACCGGGGAGCTGTTTTTT. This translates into CASAVAGGSANTGELFF.

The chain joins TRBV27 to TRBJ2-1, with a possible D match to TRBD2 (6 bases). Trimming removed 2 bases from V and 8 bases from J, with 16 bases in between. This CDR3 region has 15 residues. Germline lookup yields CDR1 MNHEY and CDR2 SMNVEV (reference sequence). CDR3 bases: TGTGCCAGCAGTTTACTGACTAGTCATCGGGATGAGCAGTTCTTC. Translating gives CASSLLTSHRDEQFF.

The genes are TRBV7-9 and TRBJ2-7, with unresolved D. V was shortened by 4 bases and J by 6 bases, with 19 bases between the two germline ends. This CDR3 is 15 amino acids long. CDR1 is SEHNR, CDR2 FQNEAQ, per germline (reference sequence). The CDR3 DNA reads TGTGCCAGCAGCTCCCGCGGTTCGCGCCTGACCGAGCAGTACTTC. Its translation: CASSSRGSRLTEQYF.

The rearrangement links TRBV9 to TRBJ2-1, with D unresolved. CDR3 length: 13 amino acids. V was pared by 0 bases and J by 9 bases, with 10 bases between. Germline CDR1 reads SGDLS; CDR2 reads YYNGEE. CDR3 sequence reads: CASSVGSAAEQFF. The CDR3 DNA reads TGTGCCAGCAGCGTAGGTTCGGCGGCTGAGCAGTTCTTC. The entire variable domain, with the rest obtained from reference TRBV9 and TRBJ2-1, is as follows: DSGVTQTPKHLITATGQRVTLRCSPRSGDLSVYWYQQSLDQGLQFLIQYYNGEERAKGNILERFSAQQFPDLHSELNLSSLELGDSALYFCASSVGSAAEQFFGPGTRLTVL.

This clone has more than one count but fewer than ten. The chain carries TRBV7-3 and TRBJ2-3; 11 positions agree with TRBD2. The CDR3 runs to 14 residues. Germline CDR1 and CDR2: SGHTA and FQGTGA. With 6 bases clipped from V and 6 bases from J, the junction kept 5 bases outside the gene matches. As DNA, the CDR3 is TGTGCCAGCAGTTTAGCGGGAGGGCGGGATACGCAGTATTTT. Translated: CASSLAGGRDTQYF.

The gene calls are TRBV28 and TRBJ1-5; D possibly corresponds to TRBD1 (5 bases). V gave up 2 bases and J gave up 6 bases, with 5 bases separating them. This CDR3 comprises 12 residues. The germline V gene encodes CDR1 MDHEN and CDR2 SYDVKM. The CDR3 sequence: CASSLQGQPQHF. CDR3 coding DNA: TGTGCCAGCAGTTTACAGGGTCAGCCCCAGCATTTT.

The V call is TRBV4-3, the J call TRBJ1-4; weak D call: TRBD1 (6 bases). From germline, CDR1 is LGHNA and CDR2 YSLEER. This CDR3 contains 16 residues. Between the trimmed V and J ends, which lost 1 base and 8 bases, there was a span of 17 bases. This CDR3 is CASSQVPWGQGEKLFF. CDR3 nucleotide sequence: TGCGCCAGCAGCCAAGTTCCCTGGGGACAAGGGGAAAAACTGTTTTTT.

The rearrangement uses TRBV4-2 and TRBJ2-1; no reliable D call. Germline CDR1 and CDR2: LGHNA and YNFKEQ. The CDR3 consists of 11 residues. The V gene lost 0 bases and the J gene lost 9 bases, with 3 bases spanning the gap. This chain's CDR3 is CASSQDSEQFF. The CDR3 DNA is TGTGCCAGCAGCCAAGACTCTGAGCAGTTCTTC.